Following are 22 T cell receptor beta chains from one sample sequenced in a study of T cells in Graves' hyperthyroidism and ophthalmopathy. RNA transcripts yielded amplified TCR beta CDR3 regions. Initially, a first-round RT-PCR of the TCR CDR3 employed the HTBI primer set. TCRdb called the multiplex PCR reads again in MiXCR, with one record for every CDR3 protein. The sample contains 300,000 to 450,000 distinct CDR3 sequences, more than 20% of which appear only once. Sequenced material: blood. The source is a man aged 50-60 years with Graves' hyperthyroidism.

This clonotype was observed a single time. The chain joins TRBV27 to TRBJ2-3, with TRBD2 matching over 9 bases. The CDR3 runs 16 residues. Trimming cost V 8 bases and J 1 base; bases outside gene matches: 10. Germline V gene data show CDR1 as MNHEY and CDR2 as SMNVEV (reference sequence). CDR3 loop: CASVKGVAGGTDTQYF. The CDR3 DNA reads as TGTGCCAGCGTAAAGGGGGTAGCGGGGGGCACAGATACGCAGTATTTT.

This clonotype was seen only a few times. The chain carries TRBV5-1 and TRBJ2-1, with 16 bases that match TRBD2. V shed 3 bases, J shed 8 bases, and the junction held 8 bases outside the gene matches. The CDR3 runs 17 residues. CDR1 is SGHRS, CDR2 YFSETQ, per germline. CDR3 amino acids: CASSWGTSGRARHEQFF. CDR3 in DNA: TGCGCCAGCAGCTGGGGGACTAGCGGGAGGGCCAGACATGAGCAGTTCTTC.

In its sample, this clonotype was seen many times. The chain links TRBV11-2 to TRBJ1-1; TRBD1 is a possible D gene (6 bases). The CDR3 runs to 15 residues. V was cut by 5 bases and J by 3 bases, with 16 bases left in between. The V gene's germline CDR1 is SGHAT and CDR2 FQNNGV. The CDR3 protein is CASSLQGPVDTEAFF. For the CDR3, the DNA is TGTGCCAGCAGCCTACAGGGCCCAGTGGACACTGAAGCTTTCTTT.

The J gene is TRBJ1-2, the V gene TRBV5-8; D not certain. Trimming took 1 base from V and 6 from J, leaving 22 bases between them. The germline V gene encodes CDR1 SGHTS and CDR2 YDEGEE. The CDR3 has 17 residues. CDR3 amino acids: CASSLFGLRALGNGYTF. In DNA form, the CDR3 reads TGTGCCAGCAGCTTGTTTGGACTTCGAGCTCTAGGAAATGGCTACACCTTC.

This rearrangement joins TRBV12-3 or TRBV12-4 to TRBJ2-3; perhaps TRBD1 as D (6 bases). Trimming removed 6 bases at V and 0 bases at J, with 16 bases between. The CDR3 totals 16 residues. For the CDR3, the DNA is TGTGCCAGCAGACTCCAGGGGTCAGTAAGCACAGATACGCAGTATTTT. It encodes CASRLQGSVSTDTQYF.

The sample holds a few counts of this clonotype. The rearrangement uses TRBV5-8 and TRBJ2-3; 9 bases agree with TRBD2. The CDR3 extends over 15 amino acids. V shed 4 bases and J 4 bases; nucleotides not matched to a gene: 7. Germline V gene sequence: CDR1 SGHTS, CDR2 YDEGEE. CDR3 nucleotide sequence: TGTGCCAGCAGCCCCGGCGGGAGGGCAGCAGATACGCAGTATTTT. This codes for CASSPGGRAADTQYF.

This clonotype has only a few counts. This chain joins TRBV10-3 and TRBJ1-1; no reliable D call. This CDR3 spans 14 amino acids. The V gene's germline CDR1 is ENHRY and CDR2 SYGVKD. Between the trimmed V and J ends, which lost 3 bases and 1 base, there was a span of 9 bases. The CDR3 loop reads CAISDNTRNTEAFF. The CDR3 nucleotides read TGTGCCATCAGTGATAACACCCGGAACACTGAAGCTTTCTTT.

The chain joins TRBV15 to TRBJ1-5; no definite D call. In germline, CDR1 is LNHNV, CDR2 YYDKDF (reference sequence). This CDR3 contains 12 residues. The V end was cut by 0 bases, the J end by 3 bases, with 0 bases between. CDR3 in amino acids: CATSRDNQPQHF. The CDR3 bases are TGTGCCACCAGCAGAGACAATCAGCCCCAGCATTTT.

This clonotype has only a few counts. This chain uses TRBV29-1 with TRBJ2-7; 9 bases line up with TRBD2. This CDR3 has 13 residues. Germline CDR1 reads SQVTM; CDR2 reads ANQGSEA. Trimming cost V 3 bases and J 3 bases; bases outside gene matches: 3. The CDR3 loop is CSVDGREGYEQYF. CDR3 nucleotides: TGCAGCGTTGATGGGCGGGAGGGCTACGAGCAGTACTTC.

This chain links TRBV27 with TRBJ2-1; 9 positions match TRBD2. The V and J ends lost 3 bases and 4 bases, in that order; junction bases with no gene match: 4. The CDR3 consists of 15 residues. CDR1 and CDR2 (germline): MNHEY, SMNVEV (reference sequence). DNA for the CDR3: TGTGCCAGCAGTTTCAGTCTAGCGGGGTACAATGAGCAGTTCTTC. It yields the protein CASSFSLAGYNEQFF.

The gene calls are TRBV3-1 and TRBJ2-1; 9 bases match TRBD2. The germline gives CDR1 LGHDT, CDR2 YNNKEL (reference sequence). Trimming at V came to 4 bases and at J to 4 bases, leaving 8 bases not matched to a gene. The CDR3 sequence is 16 residues long. The CDR3 DNA reads TGTGCCAGCAGCCCAAATAGCGGGAGTTCTTACAATGAGCAGTTCTTC. It is translated as CASSPNSGSSYNEQFF.

In this sample, this clonotype turned up many times. The rearrangement links TRBV12-3 or TRBV12-4 to TRBJ2-7; 10 bases fit TRBD1. The V and J ends lost 6 bases and 1 base, in that order; junction bases with no gene match: 3. CDR3 length: 14 amino acids. The CDR3, as DNA: TGTGCCAGCAGACGGGGACAGGGGTCCTACGAGCAGTACTTC. Encoded protein: CASRRGQGSYEQYF.

In its sample, this clonotype was seen a few times. This chain uses TRBV5-1 with TRBJ1-1, with D uncertain. V was shortened by 5 bases and J by 4 bases, with 12 bases between the two germline ends. CDR1 and CDR2 from the germline V gene are SGHRS and YFSETQ. The CDR3 totals 13 residues. CDR3 nucleotide sequence: TGCGCCAGCAGGCAAGACGGCGGCACTGAAGCTTTCTTT. Translating it yields CASRQDGGTEAFF.

The V gene is TRBV7-2, the J gene TRBJ2-7, with D tentatively TRBD2 (5 bases). Trimming removed 3 bases at V and 6 bases at J, with 15 bases between. Germline V gene data show CDR1 as SGHTA and CDR2 as FQGNSA. The CDR3 spans 14 residues. CDR3 sequence: CASSLEFREGEQYF. The CDR3 nucleotides read TGTGCCAGCAGCTTGGAATTTCGGGAAGGCGAGCAGTACTTC.

This clonotype was counted at least ten times. V usage is TRBV2 and J usage is TRBJ2-1, with 9 bases lining up with TRBD2. Germline CDR1 SNHLY, CDR2 FYNNEI. V gave up 1 base and J gave up 7 bases; unmatched junction bases: 8. The CDR3 length is 16 residues. The CDR3 spells CASSEGSGGRANEQFF. Here the CDR3 DNA reads TGTGCCAGCAGTGAAGGAAGTGGCGGGAGGGCAAATGAGCAGTTCTTC.

This clonotype was detected many times. This chain connects TRBV11-3 to TRBJ1-1, with a possible D match to TRBD1 (5 bases). V lost 6 bases and J 0 bases, leaving 8 bases between the germline ends. Germline loops: CDR1 SGHNT, CDR2 YENEEA. CDR3 length: 13 residues. Written as DNA, the CDR3 is TGTGCCAGCAGTCGACAGTTGAACACTGAAGCTTTCTTT. Residues: CASSRQLNTEAFF.

The chain links TRBV27 to TRBJ2-3, with a weak D call TRBD2 (5 bases). CDR3 length equals 12 residues. Germline CDR1 is MNHEY and CDR2 is SMNVEV (reference sequence). The V gene lost 11 bases and the J gene lost 6 bases, with 15 bases spanning the gap. CDR3 DNA: TGTGCCGGCGGGCATGGGCTTGATACGCAGTATTTT. As protein: CAGGHGLDTQYF.

The chain combines TRBV3-1 with TRBJ2-7; D call uncertain. This CDR3 has 13 amino acids. The germline V and J ends were trimmed by 4 bases and 6 bases, with 13 bases remaining between them. CDR1 is LGHDT and CDR2 is YNNKEL in the germline V gene (reference sequence). CDR3 protein: CASSLLGSSEQYF. CDR3 DNA: TGTGCCAGCAGCCTCCTTGGGTCGTCCGAGCAGTACTTC.

The chain recombines TRBV6-1 with TRBJ2-7; TRBD2 matches at 8 bases. Germline trimming cut 5 bases from V and 5 bases from J; bases unmatched to any gene: 14. Germline V gene data show CDR1 as MNHNS and CDR2 as SASEGT. The CDR3 contains 16 residues. Written as DNA, the CDR3 is TGTGCCAGCAGTAAGGGGGTTAGCGGGATCCAGGACGAGCAGTACTTC. Translating it yields CASSKGVSGIQDEQYF.

This clonotype was counted only a few times. The V gene is TRBV12-3 or TRBV12-4, the J gene TRBJ2-7, with a tentative D call TRBD2 (6 bases). The CDR3 length is 15 residues. V lost 3 bases, J lost 7 bases, and 19 bases lay in between. In DNA form, the CDR3 reads TGTGCCAGCAGTTTCTCGTCGGGAGATGAAAGAGAGCAGTACTTC. Translation gives CASSFSSGDEREQYF.

This clonotype was recorded at least ten times. The V gene is TRBV7-9, the J gene TRBJ2-7, with D unresolved. CDR1 is SEHNR, CDR2 FQNEAQ, per germline (reference sequence). Trimming took off 5 bases at V and 3 bases at J, with 17 bases between the two ends. The CDR3 loop spans 15 amino acids. The CDR3 protein is CASSPGPDSNYEQYF. In DNA, the CDR3 is TGTGCCAGCAGCCCCGGACCTGACTCTAACTACGAGCAGTACTTC.

V is TRBV7-9 and J is TRBJ2-1, with 9 positions matching TRBD1. This CDR3 has 15 amino acids. Germline-derived CDR1 and CDR2 are SEHNR and FQNEAQ (reference sequence). J was trimmed by 6 bases and V by 3 bases; bases with no gene match: 6. CDR3 sequence (DNA): TGTGCCAGCAGCTTGTGGGACAGGGAAGGCAATGAGCAGTTCTTC. The encoded protein is CASSLWDREGNEQFF.